These T cell receptor beta chains were read from a single sample in a study of breast tumors, draining lymph nodes, adjacent tissues. TCRdb called the multiplex PCR reads again in MiXCR, with one record for every CDR3 protein. The table has about 180,000 distinct CDR3 sequences, 33% seen once. The specimen sequenced was axillary lymph node tissue. The receptor source for this set is a female donor with breast cancer. Some clones in this sample may be carry-over from other donors' samples. CDR3s include the opening cysteine and the closing phenylalanine or tryptophan. The D gene is left open where the match is weak. A row's size may be missing; if present it is once, few, many or a size class.

size	D	V	J	DNA	CDR3
-	TRBD1	TRBV5-1	TRBJ1-2	TGCGCCAGCAGCTTGGTGAAAACAGGGGGCCATGGCTACACCTTC	CASSLVKTGGHGYTF
-	-	TRBV19	TRBJ2-3	TGTGCCAGCCGGGGGGACATAGATACGCAGTATTTT	CASRGDIDTQYF
once	TRBD2	TRBV7-9	TRBJ2-7	TGTGCCAGCAGCTCCCTGGACGGGACTAGCGGGGCCGAGCAGTACTTC	CASSSLDGTSGAEQYF
-	-	TRBV6-1	TRBJ1-2	TGTGCCAGCAGTCAGAGGCGGAACTATGGCTACACCTTC	CASSQRRNYGYTF
many	-	TRBV5-1	TRBJ1-2	TGCGCCAGCAGCTTGGAGGGTGGGCGATCCTATGGCTACACCTTC	CASSLEGGRSYGYTF
many	-	TRBV19	TRBJ1-2	TGTGCCAGTAGTGTCGGTAAGGGGACCTATGGCTACACCTTC	CASSVGKGTYGYTF
many	-	TRBV5-6	TRBJ2-2	TGTGCCAGCAGTTTTGTCAGTCAAGGGAACACCGGGGAGCTGTTTTTT	CASSFVSQGNTGELFF
many	-	TRBV18	TRBJ2-5	TGTGCCAGCTCATCACAGGGCCCAGAGACCCAGTACTTC	CASSSQGPETQYF
many	TRBD1	TRBV15	TRBJ2-3	TGTGCCACTAAGGACAGGTCCACAGATACGCAGTATTTT	CATKDRSTDTQYF
many	-	TRBV10-3	TRBJ2-1	TGTGCCATCAGTGAGAAAACAGGGTCCCCTGAGCAGTTCTTC	CAISEKTGSPEQFF
-	-	TRBV7-9	TRBJ1-4	TGTGCCAGCAGCTCTAGGGAGGGGTCTAATGAAAAACTGTTTTTT	CASSSREGSNEKLFF
many	-	TRBV9	TRBJ2-6	TGTGCCAGCAGCGTAGAAGGCTCTGGGGCCAACGTCCTGACTTTC	CASSVEGSGANVLTF
once	TRBD1	TRBV4-2	TRBJ1-2	TGTGCCAGCAGAGTCACAGGGGCTAACTATGGCTACACCTTC	CASRVTGANYGYTF
-	TRBD2	TRBV19	TRBJ2-2	TGTGCCAGTAGTATTAGCGGGGGGGCCTACGGGGAGCTGTTTTTT	CASSISGGAYGELFF
many	-	TRBV4-1	TRBJ2-7	TGCGCCAGCAGCCTCAACCCCGGGTCAGGGACATACGAGCAGTACTTC	CASSLNPGSGTYEQYF
many	-	TRBV30	TRBJ2-7	TGTGCCTGGTCCAGACAAAACGAGCAGTACTTC	CAWSRQNEQYF
many	TRBD1	TRBV19	TRBJ1-5	TGTGCCAGTAGTATGACAGGGGACCAGCCCCAGCATTTT	CASSMTGDQPQHF
-	-	TRBV20-1	TRBJ1-2	TGCAGTGCCTCGGGGATACTTTCTGGCTACACCTTC	CSASGILSGYTF
many	TRBD1	TRBV20-1	TRBJ2-3	TGCAGTGCTACTTCACCCGGGACAGGGGGCACAGATACGCAGTATTTT	CSATSPGTGGTDTQYF
few	TRBD1	TRBV13	TRBJ1-3	TGTGCCAGCAGCTCCCGGGACAGGGGGCCTAATCGCTCTGGAAACACCATATATTTT	CASSSRDRGPNRSGNTIYF
-	TRBD2	TRBV7-2	TRBJ2-5	TGTGCCAGCAGCCGCTTAACTAGCGGGGGTCTGGAGGCCCAGTACTTC	CASSRLTSGGLEAQYF
-	-	TRBV11-2	TRBJ1-4	TGTGCCAGCAGCTCCCTCGGGACTAATGAAAAACTGTTTTTT	CASSSLGTNEKLFF
many	-	TRBV2	TRBJ1-5	TGTGCCAGCAGTGGGGGGGGAAGGGATCAGCCCCAGCATTTT	CASSGGGRDQPQHF
many	TRBD2	TRBV2	TRBJ2-1	TGTGCCAGCACCACGGGACTAGCGGGAGGGCGGGTGGAGTTCTTC	CASTTGLAGGRVEFF
few	-	TRBV6-2/TRBV6-3	TRBJ2-1	TGTGCCAGCAGTTACTCACGGAACGAGGAGAGCTCCTACAATGAGCAGTTCTTC	CASSYSRNEESSYNEQFF
many	-	TRBV7-2	TRBJ2-2	TGTGCCAGCAGCCCCCCCTCGGCGGTCGGGGAGCTGTTTTTT	CASSPPSAVGELFF
many	-	TRBV20-1	TRBJ2-3	TGCAGTGCTAAAGCCGGGCGGGAAGATACGCAGTATTTT	CSAKAGREDTQYF
-	TRBD2	TRBV11-2	TRBJ2-7	TGTGCCAGCAGCTCGGGACTACAATCCGAGCAGTACTTC	CASSSGLQSEQYF
-	TRBD1	TRBV19	TRBJ2-3	TGTGCCAGTAGGGGACAGGGGGACTACACAGATACGCAGTATTTT	CASRGQGDYTDTQYF
many	-	TRBV12-5	TRBJ2-5	TGTGCTAGTGGTACAGGACAAGAGACCCAGTACTTC	CASGTGQETQYF
many	-	TRBV19	TRBJ1-2	TGTGCCAGTAGTATCCTCCTTCCGAACTATGGCTACACCTTC	CASSILLPNYGYTF
-	TRBD1	TRBV7-9	TRBJ1-4	TGTGCCAGCAGCTTTACGACAGGGGGTAGTGGTGAAAAACTGTTTTTT	CASSFTTGGSGEKLFF
once	TRBD1	TRBV15	TRBJ2-7	TGTGCCACCAGTAGAGGCCGCGGGACAGGTATGTCCTACGAGCAGTACTTC	CATSRGRGTGMSYEQYF
few	-	TRBV3-1	TRBJ1-5	TGTGCCAGCAGCCAAGCCTACAGCACTAATCAGCCCCAGCATTTT	CASSQAYSTNQPQHF
-	-	TRBV5-1	TRBJ2-6	TGCGCCAGCAGCTCCAGACAGGGGGCCAACGTCCTGACTTTC	CASSSRQGANVLTF
-	TRBD1	TRBV12-5	TRBJ1-4	TGTGCTAGTGGTGCAGGGGGCACTGAAAAACTGTTTTTT	CASGAGGTEKLFF
many	-	TRBV28	TRBJ1-6	TGTGCCAGCAGACACCCCTGGGCAGTCGCTAATTCACCCCTCCACTTT	CASRHPWAVANSPLHF
many	TRBD1	TRBV4-2	TRBJ2-7	TGTGCCAGCAGCCATACACAGGGGTACGAGCAGTACTTC	CASSHTQGYEQYF
few	TRBD1	TRBV7-9	TRBJ2-7	TGTGCCAGCAGCTCCCTGGACGGGACAGACTCCTACGAGCAGTACTTC	CASSSLDGTDSYEQYF
-	-	TRBV7-9	TRBJ2-6	TGTGCCAGCCACGGAGGCAGGGAGAACTATGGGGCCAACGTCCTGACTTTC	CASHGGRENYGANVLTF